A selection of T cell receptor beta chains follows, all from one sample in a study of identical twins. TCRdb re-called the 5' RACE reads through MiXCR, storing one row per CDR3 protein. The table has about 240,000 distinct CDR3 sequences, about 10% seen once. Sequenced: memory T cells sorted from blood. Every receptor here comes from a man over 45 in good health. Each CDR3 is given with its conserved first and last residue. A D gene is named only where the DNA matches it firmly. Clone size, where shown, is once, few, many, or a class for clones that have expanded.

d_gene: -
v_gene: TRBV20-1
j_gene: TRBJ1-5
abundance: many
CDR3nt: TGCAGTGCTAGAGATACGGCCAGGGCAAATCAGCCCCAGCATTTT
CDR3aa: CSARDTARANQPQHF

d_gene: -
v_gene: TRBV4-1
j_gene: TRBJ1-5
abundance: many
CDR3nt: TGCGCCAGCAGCTATCGACAGTATAGCAATCAGCCCCAGCATTTT
CDR3aa: CASSYRQYSNQPQHF

d_gene: -
v_gene: TRBV18
j_gene: TRBJ2-3
abundance: -
CDR3nt: TGTGCCAGCTCACCACGCGCTGCTAGCACAGATACGCAGTATTTT
CDR3aa: CASSPRAASTDTQYF

d_gene: -
v_gene: TRBV4-3
j_gene: TRBJ1-1
abundance: many
CDR3nt: TGCGCCAGCAGCCGCGGCGGGCCGGTTTTCGCTGAAGCTTTCTTT
CDR3aa: CASSRGGPVFAEAFF

d_gene: TRBD1
v_gene: TRBV6-1
j_gene: TRBJ2-5
abundance: few
CDR3nt: TGTGCCAGCAGTCCGTCCGGGACAGGGGGCAGGGAGACCCAGTACTTC
CDR3aa: CASSPSGTGGRETQYF

d_gene: -
v_gene: TRBV4-1
j_gene: TRBJ2-6
abundance: many
CDR3nt: TGCGCCAGCAGCGAAGGGGGTGGGGCCCTTTCTGGGGCCAACGTCCTGACTTTC
CDR3aa: CASSEGGGALSGANVLTF

d_gene: -
v_gene: TRBV20-1
j_gene: TRBJ1-1
abundance: few
CDR3nt: TGCAGTGCTAGATCCCCGGACAGTCCCACTGAAGCTTTCTTT
CDR3aa: CSARSPDSPTEAFF

d_gene: -
v_gene: TRBV15
j_gene: TRBJ2-4
abundance: -
CDR3nt: TGTGCCACCAGCAGAGATGGGGGGACCAAAAACATTCAGTACTTC
CDR3aa: CATSRDGGTKNIQYF

d_gene: -
v_gene: TRBV6-2/TRBV6-3
j_gene: TRBJ2-7
abundance: many
CDR3nt: TGTGCCAGCAGTTACTACGGGGGCGCCTACGAGCAGTACTTC
CDR3aa: CASSYYGGAYEQYF

d_gene: -
v_gene: TRBV7-6
j_gene: TRBJ2-7
abundance: -
CDR3nt: TGTGCCAGCAGCTTAGGCATACGGGACGAGCAGTACTTC
CDR3aa: CASSLGIRDEQYF

d_gene: -
v_gene: TRBV11-2
j_gene: TRBJ2-2
abundance: -
CDR3nt: TGTGCCAGCAGGGCCACCGAGAACACCGGGGAGCTGTTTTTT
CDR3aa: CASRATENTGELFF

d_gene: -
v_gene: TRBV7-2
j_gene: TRBJ2-3
abundance: -
CDR3nt: TGTGCCAGCAGCCGAGCGGGCCATGAAACAGATACGCAGTATTTT
CDR3aa: CASSRAGHETDTQYF

d_gene: -
v_gene: TRBV5-1
j_gene: TRBJ2-7
abundance: -
CDR3nt: TGCGCCAGCAGCTTGGGGTTCTACGGGGGTGTCGGCTACGAGCAGTACTTC
CDR3aa: CASSLGFYGGVGYEQYF

d_gene: -
v_gene: TRBV12-3/TRBV12-4
j_gene: TRBJ1-1
abundance: -
CDR3nt: TGTGCCAGCAGCCCAGACAGAGTCAACACTGAAGCTTTCTTT
CDR3aa: CASSPDRVNTEAFF

d_gene: -
v_gene: TRBV9
j_gene: TRBJ2-1
abundance: -
CDR3nt: TGTGCCAGCAGCGTAGGGGGTAGCGGCTCTTCCTACAATGAGCAGTTCTTC
CDR3aa: CASSVGGSGSSYNEQFF

d_gene: -
v_gene: TRBV27
j_gene: TRBJ2-2
abundance: -
CDR3nt: TGTGCCAGCAGTTTATCGGCGGGTCATTTCGGGGAGCTGTTTTTT
CDR3aa: CASSLSAGHFGELFF

d_gene: TRBD2
v_gene: TRBV3-1
j_gene: TRBJ2-3
abundance: -
CDR3nt: TGTGCCAGCAGCCAAGGACTAGCGGGGTACCAGACTGATACGCAGTATTTT
CDR3aa: CASSQGLAGYQTDTQYF

d_gene: -
v_gene: TRBV20-1
j_gene: TRBJ1-1
abundance: many
CDR3nt: TGCAGTGCCTATAAAGACGGGGGGACTGAAGCTTTCTTT
CDR3aa: CSAYKDGGTEAFF

d_gene: -
v_gene: TRBV28
j_gene: TRBJ2-7
abundance: many
CDR3nt: TGTGCCAGCAGTTTTCTCTCCGATGGGGGAACTAGCTCCTACGAGCAGTACTTC
CDR3aa: CASSFLSDGGTSSYEQYF

d_gene: -
v_gene: TRBV20-1
j_gene: TRBJ1-2
abundance: many
CDR3nt: TGCAGTGCTAGAAAGGGAGATGGCTACACCTTC
CDR3aa: CSARKGDGYTF

d_gene: TRBD2
v_gene: TRBV5-1
j_gene: TRBJ2-7
abundance: -
CDR3nt: TGCGCCAGCAGCGCCCTAGCGGGGGGGTCCTACGAGCAGTACTTC
CDR3aa: CASSALAGGSYEQYF

d_gene: TRBD1
v_gene: TRBV29-1
j_gene: TRBJ2-4
abundance: once
CDR3nt: TGCAGCGTTGGTACAGGGGGAAACATTCAGTACTTC
CDR3aa: CSVGTGGNIQYF

d_gene: -
v_gene: TRBV3-1
j_gene: TRBJ2-7
abundance: -
CDR3nt: TGTGCCAGCACCCCGGTCGAATACGAGCAGTACTTC
CDR3aa: CASTPVEYEQYF

d_gene: TRBD1
v_gene: TRBV20-1
j_gene: TRBJ1-1
abundance: many
CDR3nt: TGCAGTGCTAGATACAGGGGGCACACTGAAGCTTTCTTT
CDR3aa: CSARYRGHTEAFF

d_gene: -
v_gene: TRBV12-3/TRBV12-4
j_gene: TRBJ1-2
abundance: many
CDR3nt: TGTGCCAGCAGTCCCACCGGCTATGGCTACACCTTC
CDR3aa: CASSPTGYGYTF

d_gene: TRBD1
v_gene: TRBV7-2
j_gene: TRBJ2-6
abundance: few
CDR3nt: TGTGCCACCAGCCCGAGACAGGGGAGCCCTGGGGCCAACGTCCTGACTTTC
CDR3aa: CATSPRQGSPGANVLTF

d_gene: TRBD2
v_gene: TRBV6-1
j_gene: TRBJ2-1
abundance: many
CDR3nt: TGTGCCAGCAGTGAGACTAGCGGGTACCACCAATCCTACAATGAGCAGTTCTTC
CDR3aa: CASSETSGYHQSYNEQFF

d_gene: -
v_gene: TRBV9
j_gene: TRBJ2-3
abundance: many
CDR3nt: TGTGCCAGCAGCGAGAGGGGGGGGGTCACAGATACGCAGTATTTT
CDR3aa: CASSERGGVTDTQYF

d_gene: -
v_gene: TRBV5-6
j_gene: TRBJ2-1
abundance: many
CDR3nt: TGTGCCAGCAGCAGCGCCCCTAGCTCCTACAATGAGCAGTTCTTC
CDR3aa: CASSSAPSSYNEQFF

d_gene: -
v_gene: TRBV3-1
j_gene: TRBJ1-5
abundance: few
CDR3nt: TGTGCCAGCAGCCAAGACAGCGCTAATCAGCCCCAGCATTTT
CDR3aa: CASSQDSANQPQHF

d_gene: -
v_gene: TRBV13
j_gene: TRBJ2-7
abundance: few
CDR3nt: TGTGCCAGCAGCTTAATTGCCACAGGAGACTACGAGCAGTACTTC
CDR3aa: CASSLIATGDYEQYF

d_gene: -
v_gene: TRBV3-1
j_gene: TRBJ2-1
abundance: many
CDR3nt: TGTGCCAGCAGCCTTGGGACCCCTGAGCAGTTCTTC
CDR3aa: CASSLGTPEQFF

d_gene: -
v_gene: TRBV10-3
j_gene: TRBJ2-4
abundance: many
CDR3nt: TGTGCCATCAAGGGTACAGGAGATATTCAGTACTTC
CDR3aa: CAIKGTGDIQYF

d_gene: TRBD2
v_gene: TRBV6-2/TRBV6-3
j_gene: TRBJ2-3
abundance: -
CDR3nt: TGTGCCAGCAGACCGGGACTAGCGGCCCATACGCAGTATTTT
CDR3aa: CASRPGLAAHTQYF

d_gene: -
v_gene: TRBV7-2
j_gene: TRBJ1-4
abundance: many
CDR3nt: TGTGCCAGCAGATCCACCCGGGGGGAAAAACTGTTTTTT
CDR3aa: CASRSTRGEKLFF

d_gene: -
v_gene: TRBV7-9
j_gene: TRBJ1-5
abundance: many
CDR3nt: TGTGCCAGCAGCTTAGCCTTAGGTCAGCCCCAGCATTTT
CDR3aa: CASSLALGQPQHF

d_gene: -
v_gene: TRBV20-1
j_gene: TRBJ2-3
abundance: many
CDR3nt: TGCAGTGCTCCCGTACAGGGTTCGGGCACAGATACGCAGTATTTT
CDR3aa: CSAPVQGSGTDTQYF

d_gene: -
v_gene: TRBV28
j_gene: TRBJ1-1
abundance: many
CDR3nt: TGTGCCAGCACGGCGGAGATTATGAACACTGAAGCTTTCTTT
CDR3aa: CASTAEIMNTEAFF

d_gene: -
v_gene: TRBV7-2
j_gene: TRBJ2-4
abundance: many
CDR3nt: TGTGCCAGCAGCCTAGGAGGGGGGGCCGATAACATTCAGTACTTC
CDR3aa: CASSLGGGADNIQYF

d_gene: -
v_gene: TRBV20-1
j_gene: TRBJ1-3
abundance: many
CDR3nt: TGCAGTGCTAGAGACCTGAGGGGGGCTGGAAACACCATATATTTT
CDR3aa: CSARDLRGAGNTIYF

d_gene: TRBD2
v_gene: TRBV5-5
j_gene: TRBJ2-3
abundance: many
CDR3nt: TGTGCCAGCAGCTTCTTTCAGGCGGGGGGGTCCAAAGATACGCAGTATTTT
CDR3aa: CASSFFQAGGSKDTQYF

d_gene: TRBD1
v_gene: TRBV20-1
j_gene: TRBJ1-5
abundance: -
CDR3nt: TGCAGTGCTAGAGACCCAGGGGGTGAGAATCAGCCCCAGCATTTT
CDR3aa: CSARDPGGENQPQHF

d_gene: -
v_gene: TRBV12-3/TRBV12-4
j_gene: TRBJ1-6
abundance: many
CDR3nt: TGTGCCAGCACCGTTTCGCCTTCACCCCTCCACTTT
CDR3aa: CASTVSPSPLHF

d_gene: TRBD2
v_gene: TRBV20-1
j_gene: TRBJ2-7
abundance: many
CDR3nt: TGCAGTGCTAGAGATATAGCGGGAGGTTTCTACGAGCAGTACTTC
CDR3aa: CSARDIAGGFYEQYF

d_gene: TRBD2
v_gene: TRBV12-3/TRBV12-4
j_gene: TRBJ2-1
abundance: many
CDR3nt: TGTGCCAGCATTCACGGGACTAGCGGGAGGGCCCAAGCCTACAATGAGCAGTTCTTC
CDR3aa: CASIHGTSGRAQAYNEQFF

d_gene: TRBD1
v_gene: TRBV28
j_gene: TRBJ1-2
abundance: few
CDR3nt: TGTGCCAGCAGATACCAGGGGGCGCCGGGTGGCTACACCTTC
CDR3aa: CASRYQGAPGGYTF

d_gene: -
v_gene: TRBV7-9
j_gene: TRBJ1-1
abundance: few
CDR3nt: TGTGCCAGCAGCCCCGGGGGCGTGGCTAGGCACGCGCATGAAGCTTTCTTT
CDR3aa: CASSPGGVARHAHEAFF

d_gene: -
v_gene: TRBV15
j_gene: TRBJ2-2
abundance: many
CDR3nt: TGTGCCACCAGCAAAGGAGTGGCCGGGGAGCTGTTTTTT
CDR3aa: CATSKGVAGELFF

d_gene: -
v_gene: TRBV24-1
j_gene: TRBJ2-4
abundance: many
CDR3nt: TGTGCCACCGGTCAGGGGTCCATTCAGTACTTC
CDR3aa: CATGQGSIQYF

d_gene: -
v_gene: TRBV3-1
j_gene: TRBJ1-6
abundance: few
CDR3nt: TGTGCCAGCAGCCAAGCCCCTCGATCACCCCTCCACTTT
CDR3aa: CASSQAPRSPLHF

d_gene: -
v_gene: TRBV6-2/TRBV6-3
j_gene: TRBJ1-2
abundance: -
CDR3nt: TGTGCCAGCAGGACAGGCATTGGCTACACCTTC
CDR3aa: CASRTGIGYTF